This entry concerns a single T cell receptor beta chain. Its specificity is unknown. This could be a read error, since a much larger clone is one nucleotide away. Total RNA was extracted at no less than 5.5 micrograms per sample. The record originates from a study of blood T cells in healthy people across ages. Next came a second PCR, run for about 7 to 12 cycles, which used a sample-barcoded 5' primer along with a J-beta primer mix. TCRdb processed the 5' RACE reads anew with MiXCR; each CDR3 protein has one entry. In the table there are 1.4 million to 1.5 million distinct CDR3 sequences, 40% to 50% of which are singletons. Study results and caveats: Strong correlation existed between TCR beta diversity and naive T cell percentage. Per million T cells, TCR beta diversity dropped roughly linearly as age increased.

What was sequenced was blood. This TCR was sampled from a woman younger than 30 in good health.

The CDR3 is CSARVRGRQSADTQYF. For the CDR3, the DNA is TGCAGTGCTAGAGTACGGGGGCGTCAAAGCGCAGATACGCAGTATTTT. V usage is TRBV20-1 and J usage is TRBJ2-3; D possibly matches TRBD1 or TRBD2 (6 bases each). V lost 1 base and J 4 bases, leaving 18 bases between the germline ends. There are 16 residues in the CDR3. Germline CDR1 and CDR2: DFQATT and SNEGSKA (reference sequence).